This T cell receptor (beta chain) came from a study of blood T cell repertoires in COVID-19 (dated by TCRdb to 2020 to 2022). In the study overall: Samples covering the acute and convalescent phases of COVID-19 were provided by collaborators in the United States, Italy and Spain. The samples were drawn from the first 160 participants of the ongoing ImmuneRACE study and from 950 to 1,500 subjects provided by 6 global collaborators. Where available, HLA class I and class II types were obtained from metadata supplied by the sample provider rather than from assay-based typing. Nearly every sample came with metadata listing a de-identified subject ID, COVID-19 status, age in years and sex. The prospective study material was composed of cDNA or gDNA derived from T cells, B-cell-depleted T cells, or PBMCs. The repertoires were released in a freely available public database meant as a resource for research on the immune response to SARS-CoV-2. Deeply sampled blood TCRbeta repertoires from subjects exposed to, actively infected with, or recovered from COVID-19 were included in the dataset.

As to this clone: It has no known antigen specificity. Qualities for individual bases were not recorded, and no much larger clone is one base off.

Each collaborating institution followed its own protocols to collect whole blood in K2EDTA tubes. For TCRbeta analysis, collaborators shipped samples as frozen whole blood, isolated PBMCs, or DNA extracted from either of those sample types. The paper's findings and limits, for the study overall: The amount of clinical and demographic metadata varied by source and participant and was provided uncurated.

TCRbeta CDR3 regions were amplified from genomic DNA using the immunoSEQ Assay, a bias-controlled multiplex PCR. As for how the authors treated the data: Nucleated cell counts per sample were estimated from amplification of reference gene primers within the assay. Sequence reads were collapsed and filtered to measure the absolute abundance of every unique TCRbeta CDR3 rearrangement. For each sample, productive Simpson clonality was calculated as the square root of Simpson's diversity index across productive rearrangements. TCRdb limited this immuneACCESS table to in-frame rearrangements with V and J called. A share of clones is missing; checked studies link under half to unresolved V genes, and the rest is unexplained. V and J calls and clone size are copied from that table; D and trimming were computed from the DNA. The sample table contains roughly 90,000 clones; only one count was recorded for roughly 89% of them. The ten largest clones add up to roughly 2.3% of the sample.

According to the germline V gene, CDR1 reads SGDLS and CDR2 reads YYNGEE. Trimming removed 4 bases from V and 6 bases from J; the gene matches leave 12 bases unexplained. CDR3 length: 16 amino acids, cysteine to phenylalanine. Solely the CDR3 DNA is kept, with 48 bases framed from the first base. The source is a man over 45 with acute or convalescent COVID-19. Sequenced input: peripheral blood. This chain is built from TRBV9 and TRBJ1-2, and 10 junction bases match TRBD1. The DNA is as follows: TGTGCCAGCAGCCCCCGGACAGGGGGAGAGATTCATGGCTACACCTTC. Translated, it gives CASSPRTGGEIHGYTF.